This is a list of T cell receptor beta chains from one sample in a study of metastatic and nonmetastatic thyroid tumors. TCRdb re-called the PCR reads via MiXCR. This sample yields 21,000 or so clones, of which roughly a sixth are seen a single time; around 36% belongs to the top ten. The sample comprised blood. The receptors originated from a female donor with papillary thyroid cancer or a benign thyroid nodule (not recorded which). Some clones in this sample may be carry-over from other donors' samples. Both conserved end residues are part of each CDR3. The D gene is left open where the match is weak. Part of the rows lack a size; the others show once, few, many or a class for expanded clones.

J | V | D | size | CDR3 | DNA
TRBJ2-6 | TRBV25-1 | TRBD1 | many | CASTMNQGANSGANVLTF | TGTGCCAGCACCATGAACCAGGGGGCGAACTCTGGGGCCAACGTCCTGACTTTC
TRBJ2-1 | TRBV7-2 | TRBD2 | few | CASSLAPDGGDEQFF | TGTGCCAGCAGCTTAGCCCCAGACGGGGGGGATGAGCAGTTCTTC
TRBJ2-1 | TRBV18 | . | many | CASSHGDGNYNEQFF | TGTGCCAGCTCACACGGGGACGGCAACTACAATGAGCAGTTCTTC
TRBJ2-3 | TRBV6-1 | TRBD2 | many | CASRPQPLAGDTQYF | TGTGCCAGCAGACCCCAACCGCTAGCGGGAGATACGCAGTATTTT
TRBJ2-3 | TRBV20-1 | TRBD2 | . | CSAQERGHTQYF | TGCAGTGCCCAAGAGCGGGGACATACGCAGTATTTT
TRBJ2-7 | TRBV30 | . | medium-sized | CAWTQGRYEQYF | TGTGCCTGGACCCAGGGGAGGTACGAGCAGTACTTC
TRBJ2-7 | TRBV5-1 | . | many | CASSLTGLLSYEQYF | TGCGCCAGCAGCTTAACGGGGCTACTCTCCTACGAGCAGTACTTC
TRBJ2-5 | TRBV18 | TRBD1 | many | CASSPRDRGETQYF | TGTGCCAGCTCACCTCGGGACAGGGGTGAGACCCAGTACTTC
TRBJ2-1 | TRBV20-1 | . | . | CSAVTGDYNEQFF | TGCAGTGCTGTAACGGGGGATTACAATGAGCAGTTCTTC
TRBJ1-2 | TRBV4-3 | . | . | CASSQGFKGGYTF | TGCGCCAGCAGCCAAGGTTTCAAAGGAGGCTACACCTTC
TRBJ1-2 | TRBV18 | . | . | CASSPKAWDYGYTF | TGTGCCAGCTCACCAAAGGCGTGGGACTATGGCTACACCTTC
TRBJ2-1 | TRBV15 | . | many | CATSRGDFRPDSYNEQFF | TGTGCCACCAGCAGGGGGGACTTTCGGCCGGACTCCTACAATGAGCAGTTCTTC
TRBJ2-1 | TRBV6-1 | TRBD1 | many | CASSELGQGAGYNEQFF | TGTGCCAGCAGTGAACTTGGACAGGGGGCGGGCTACAATGAGCAGTTCTTC
TRBJ2-1 | TRBV7-9 | . | many | CASSSNRDQYNEQFF | TGTGCCAGCAGCTCGAACAGGGATCAGTACAATGAGCAGTTCTTC
TRBJ2-3 | TRBV7-8 | TRBD2 | many | CASSLAGTSGRYSDTQYF | TGTGCCAGCAGCTTAGCCGGAACTAGCGGGAGGTACTCAGATACGCAGTATTTT
TRBJ2-1 | TRBV6-2/TRBV6-3 | TRBD2 | many | CASSGQSGLAGGDEQFF | TGTGCCAGCAGCGGACAATCGGGACTAGCGGGAGGGGACGAGCAGTTCTTC
TRBJ2-5 | TRBV5-4 | TRBD1 | many | CASSPGTEETQYF | TGTGCCAGCAGCCCCGGGACAGAAGAGACCCAGTACTTC
TRBJ2-1 | TRBV28 | . | many | CASKGDADEQFF | TGTGCCAGCAAGGGGGACGCGGATGAGCAGTTCTTC
TRBJ2-3 | TRBV9 | TRBD2 | many | CASNRGSGRVDTQYF | TGTGCCAGCAACCGAGGTAGCGGGAGGGTAGATACGCAGTATTTT
TRBJ1-4 | TRBV6-1 | . | many | CASSAGRFNEKLFF | TGTGCCAGCAGTGCCGGACGGTTTAATGAAAAACTGTTTTTT
TRBJ2-1 | TRBV7-6 | . | many | CASSLQGGVGNEQFF | TGTGCCAGCAGCTTACAGGGGGGCGTGGGCAATGAGCAGTTCTTC
TRBJ2-7 | TRBV19 | . | medium-sized | CASSFGTSGEQYF | TGTGCCAGTAGTTTCGGGACCTCCGGCGAGCAGTACTTC
TRBJ2-2 | TRBV7-8 | TRBD2 | many | CASSFVFGGTNTGELFF | TGTGCCAGCAGCTTTGTTTTCGGGGGGACGAACACCGGGGAGCTGTTTTTT
TRBJ2-4 | TRBV11-1 | TRBD2 | many | CASSSRTSGRSTKNIQYF | TGTGCCAGCAGCTCACGGACTAGCGGGAGGAGTACCAAAAACATTCAGTACTTC
TRBJ1-3 | TRBV30 | . | . | CAWSVEVRVARDSGNTIYF | TGTGCCTGGAGTGTAGAGGTCAGGGTGGCGAGGGACTCTGGAAACACCATATATTTT
TRBJ2-7 | TRBV12-3/TRBV12-4 | . | many | CASSLQTVSYEQYF | TGTGCCAGCAGTCTCCAGACAGTCTCCTACGAGCAGTACTTC
TRBJ2-1 | TRBV6-1 | . | many | CASSEVTNEQFF | TGTGCCAGCAGTGAGGTTACCAATGAGCAGTTCTTC
TRBJ2-5 | TRBV18 | . | many | CASSPRTGNEETQYF | TGTGCCAGCTCCCCACGTACGGGAAACGAAGAGACCCAGTACTTC
TRBJ2-1 | TRBV6-6 | . | few | CASSYSTRDLSSYNEQFF | TGTGCCAGCAGTTACTCGACCCGGGATCTGAGCTCCTACAATGAGCAGTTCTTC
TRBJ2-1 | TRBV20-1 | TRBD2 | many | CSAREGGTSREQFF | TGCAGTGCTAGAGAGGGGGGGACTAGCCGGGAGCAGTTCTTC
TRBJ2-3 | TRBV28 | . | medium-sized | CASSLVGEDTQYF | TGTGCCAGCAGTCTGGTAGGGGAAGATACGCAGTATTTT
TRBJ2-2 | TRBV4-1 | . | many | CASSQEGSGELFF | TGCGCCAGCAGCCAAGAAGGGTCGGGGGAGCTGTTTTTT
TRBJ2-2 | TRBV3-1 | . | many | CASTPGPNTGELFF | TGTGCCAGCACCCCGGGACCAAACACCGGGGAGCTGTTTTTT
TRBJ2-2 | TRBV9 | TRBD2 | . | CASSVDGTTDLGLFF | TGTGCCAGCAGCGTAGATGGGACTACTGATCTGGGGCTGTTTTTT
TRBJ2-7 | TRBV5-1 | . | . | CDSILAQSGDEQYF | TGCGACAGCATCTTGGCACAGTCGGGCGACGAGCAGTACTTC
TRBJ2-2 | TRBV5-4 | . | many | CASSLDYSSSGELFF | TGTGCCAGCAGCTTGGATTACAGTAGTTCCGGGGAGCTGTTTTTT
TRBJ2-7 | TRBV20-1 | . | many | CSASQLRGLVTYGQYF | TGCAGTGCATCCCAGCTTAGGGGACTGGTGACCTACGGGCAGTACTTC
TRBJ1-3 | TRBV11-1 | TRBD1 | many | CASSLATGTEIGNTIYF | TGTGCCAGCAGCTTAGCTACCGGGACAGAGATTGGAAACACCATATATTTT
TRBJ2-1 | TRBV11-3 | . | . | CASSLGLGEQFF | TGTGCCAGCAGCTTGGGACTGGGTGAGCAGTTCTTC
TRBJ2-7 | TRBV7-9 | . | many | CASSPRGRGSYEQYF | TGTGCCAGCAGCCCCCGCGGGCGCGGCTCCTACGAGCAGTACTTC
TRBJ1-4 | TRBV18 | . | many | CASSPTNRINEKLFF | TGTGCCAGCTCACCCACCAACAGGATAAATGAAAAACTGTTTTTT